The 25 T cell receptor beta chains presented below share a single source sample, sequenced in a study of beta chain features in type 1 diabetes. Every isolated RNA sample was fully reverse transcribed, so sequencing captured expressed TCRB transcripts. Data came from immunoSEQ multiplex PCR; TCRdb stores just in-frame clones and leaves some out. The sample shows 860,000 or so clones, roughly 17% of them seen only once. The sequenced sample was naive CD4+ T cells from blood. All receptors derive from a woman between 18 and 29 years old in good health.

CDR3 bases: TGCAGCGTTGAGTACGGCGGTGGCTACACCTTC. Its translation: CSVEYGGGYTF. V gene TRBV29-1 combines with J gene TRBJ1-2, with D unresolved. Deletions cut 3 bases from V and 7 bases from J, with 9 bases between. The CDR3 has 11 amino acids. The germline CDR1 and CDR2 sequences are SQVTM and ANQGSEA.

The V call is TRBV9, the J call TRBJ2-2; the match to TRBD1 covers 7 bases. V trimming: 6 bases; J trimming: 0 bases; junction bases outside the gene matches: 8. Germline CDR1 is SGDLS and CDR2 is YYNGEE. The CDR3 is made up of 16 amino acids. The CDR3 reads CASTFPGTANTGELFF. The CDR3 coding sequence is TGTGCCAGCACGTTTCCCGGGACAGCGAACACCGGGGAGCTGTTTTTT.

The chain is built from TRBV19 and TRBJ1-2, with no clear D. The CDR3 extends over 13 amino acids. The germline V gene encodes CDR1 LNHDA and CDR2 SQIVND (reference sequence). V was trimmed by 8 bases and J by 0 bases, leaving 10 bases between them. Here the CDR3 reads CASSQRSNYGYTF. The CDR3 DNA follows: TGTGCCAGTTCCCAAAGGTCTAACTATGGCTACACCTTC.

V is TRBV10-3 and J is TRBJ1-4, with 7 bases matching TRBD1. V gave up 8 bases and J gave up 6 bases; unmatched junction bases: 6. The CDR3 has 13 amino acids. Germline V gene sequence: CDR1 ENHRY, CDR2 SYGVKD. The CDR3, as DNA: TGTGCCATCCTAGACAGGGCCCATGAAAAACTGTTTTTT. This codes for CAILDRAHEKLFF.

This clone was observed a handful of times. Other nucleotide sequences in the sample specify the same CDR3. The chain links TRBV5-1 to TRBJ2-3; D tentatively fits TRBD1 or TRBD2 (5 bases each). The CDR3 runs 13 residues. V was pared by 4 bases and J by 6 bases, with 12 bases between. Germline V lookup: CDR1 SGHRS, CDR2 YFSETQ. DNA for the CDR3: TGCGCCAGCAGCCTGGGGGACGGGGATACGCAGTATTTT. It codes for CASSLGDGDTQYF.

This clone was found a few times. V and J are TRBV7-9 and TRBJ2-3; 7 bases align to TRBD2. The CDR3 spans 19 residues. With 2 bases clipped from V and 1 base from J, the junction kept 15 bases outside the gene matches. From germline, CDR1 is SEHNR and CDR2 FQNEAQ (reference sequence). The CDR3 DNA reads as TGTGCCAGCAGCTTACCCCGACGGCGGGAGAGGTCTGGCACAGATACGCAGTATTTT. This sequence encodes CASSLPRRRERSGTDTQYF.

The chain couples TRBV6-6 to TRBJ2-2; D is uncertain. Trimming removed 2 bases at V and 10 bases at J, with 11 bases between. The CDR3 has 13 amino acids. CDR1 MNHNY and CDR2 SVGAGI come from the germline V gene (reference sequence). The CDR3 nucleotides read TGTGCCAGCAGTTACCACATCCTCCAGGAGCTGTTTTTT. Translation: CASSYHILQELFF.

The J gene is TRBJ2-3, the V gene TRBV6-6; possibly TRBD1 for D (6 bases). This CDR3 has 14 residues. Germline loops: CDR1 MNHNY, CDR2 SVGAGI (reference sequence). Trimming cost V 2 bases and J 2 bases, with 8 bases left between them. For the CDR3, the DNA is TGTGCCAGCAGTTACGGACAGCTCACAGATACGCAGTATTTT. Amino acid sequence: CASSYGQLTDTQYF.

The genes are TRBV6-6 and TRBJ1-5; D is unclear. Deletions cut 2 bases from V and 1 base from J, with 6 bases between. This CDR3 comprises 14 residues. Germline V lookup: CDR1 MNHNY, CDR2 SVGAGI (reference sequence). The CDR3 nucleotides read TGTGCCAGCAGTTACGTTGGAAGCAATCAGCCCCAGCATTTT. Translation gives CASSYVGSNQPQHF.

V gene TRBV5-4 combines with J gene TRBJ2-7; 13 bases are shared with TRBD2. J was trimmed by 5 bases and V by 4 bases; bases with no gene match: 9. The CDR3 is made up of 16 amino acids. The germline V gene encodes CDR1 SGHNT and CDR2 YYREEE (reference sequence). The CDR3 loop is CASSPRLAGGSDEQYF. The CDR3 DNA reads as TGTGCCAGCAGCCCTAGACTAGCGGGAGGCAGCGACGAGCAGTACTTC.

J is TRBJ2-3 and V is TRBV7-2; the D is unclear. Germline values: CDR1 SGHTA, CDR2 FQGNSA. The CDR3 length is 14 residues. Trimming removed 2 bases from V and 3 bases from J, with 9 bases in between. The CDR3 is CASSLNPSTDTQYF. The CDR3 region has the DNA TGTGCCAGCAGCTTAAACCCATCGACAGATACGCAGTATTTT.

This rearrangement joins TRBV7-2 to TRBJ2-1; 9 bases fit TRBD2. The trim removed 3 bases at V and 0 bases at J, leaving 6 bases unmatched. Germline loops: CDR1 SGHTA, CDR2 FQGNSA. This CDR3 spans 17 amino acids. The CDR3, as DNA: TGTGCCAGCAGCTTCGGCGGGAGGGCCAGCTCCTACAATGAGCAGTTCTTC. It codes for CASSFGGRASSYNEQFF.

This sequence joins TRBV5-4 and TRBJ2-1; 9 bases line up with TRBD2. From germline, CDR1 is SGHNT and CDR2 YYREEE (reference sequence). The CDR3 is 15 amino acids. The V segment lost 3 bases and the J segment 8 bases; nucleotides outside the gene matches: 9. The CDR3: CASSWYSGSLDEQFF. Here the CDR3 DNA reads TGTGCCAGCAGCTGGTATAGCGGGAGTCTCGATGAGCAGTTCTTC. The whole variable domain, filled in from reference TRBV5-4 and TRBJ2-1, reads ETGVTQSPTHLIKTRGQQVTLRCSSQSGHNTVSWYQQALGQGPQFIFQYYREEENGRGNFPPRFSGLQFPNYSSELNVNALELDDSALYLCASSWYSGSLDEQFFGPGTRLTVL.

CDR3 amino acids: CASSLFIREYGYTF. DNA for the CDR3: TGTGCCAGCAGTTTATTCATAAGGGAATATGGCTACACCTTC. The chain employs TRBV28 and TRBJ1-2; D remains unclear. Trimming cost V 1 base and J 5 bases, with 11 bases left between them. The CDR3 runs to 14 residues. Germline assignment: CDR1 MDHEN and CDR2 SYDVKM.

In this sample, this clone turned up a few times. V usage is TRBV2 and J usage is TRBJ1-2, with 8 positions matching TRBD1. The germline V gene has CDR1 SNHLY and CDR2 FYNNEI. V lost 4 bases, J lost 4 bases, and 5 bases stayed unmatched. This CDR3 is built from 14 residues. The CDR3 coding sequence is TGTGCCAGCAGTGGACAGGGGCCGGGCTATGGCTACACCTTC. Its translation is CASSGQGPGYGYTF.

The rearrangement joins TRBV27 to TRBJ2-1; TRBD2 matches 11 bases. J was trimmed by 4 bases and V by 2 bases; bases with no gene match: 7. CDR3 length equals 17 residues. Germline V gene lookup returns CDR1 MNHEY and CDR2 SMNVEV (reference sequence). The CDR3 loop reads CASSLVGRLAGYNEQFF. The CDR3 DNA reads TGTGCCAGCAGTTTAGTTGGTCGACTAGCGGGATACAATGAGCAGTTCTTC.

This clone was found a few times. The chain recombines TRBV10-3 with TRBJ1-2; 7 nucleotides align to TRBD1. Trimming cost V 6 bases and J 2 bases; bases outside gene matches: 9. CDR3 length: 15 amino acids. Germline loops: CDR1 ENHRY, CDR2 SYGVKD. CDR3 DNA sequence: TGTGCCATCAGCAAGGGAGGCAGGGGGAACTATGGCTACACCTTC. Its translation: CAISKGGRGNYGYTF.

This clone was counted between two and nine times. The CDR3 sequence is CAIQAGVSYNEQFF. CDR3 nucleotide sequence: TGTGCCATTCAAGCGGGAGTGTCCTACAATGAGCAGTTCTTC. This chain connects TRBV10-3 to TRBJ2-1; 8 bases line up with TRBD2. The V segment lost 9 bases and the J segment 1 base; nucleotides outside the gene matches: 5. Germline values: CDR1 ENHRY, CDR2 SYGVKD. The CDR3 is 14 residues long.

The rearrangement links TRBV6-5 to TRBJ2-1, with D uncertain. CDR3 length: 15 amino acids. Between the trimmed V and J ends, which lost 2 bases and 6 bases, there was a span of 14 bases. The germline V gene encodes CDR1 MNHEY and CDR2 SVGAGI. CDR3 region: CASSYGNQAVNEQFF. The CDR3 DNA is TGTGCCAGCAGTTACGGAAACCAGGCGGTCAATGAGCAGTTCTTC.

The gene calls are TRBV27 and TRBJ2-1; TRBD2 agrees at 9 bases. Looked up from germline, CDR1 is MNHEY and CDR2 is SMNVEV (reference sequence). This CDR3 has 16 residues. V lost 5 bases to trimming and J lost 7 bases; unmatched junction nucleotides: 12. CDR3: CASSPLAGITVNEQFF. CDR3 coding DNA: TGTGCCAGCAGTCCTCTAGCGGGAATTACGGTAAATGAGCAGTTCTTC.

A few counts support this clone. The J gene is TRBJ1-2, the V gene TRBV15; D may be TRBD1 (5 bases). The CDR3 extends over 16 amino acids. Germline V gene lookup returns CDR1 LNHNV and CDR2 YYDKDF (reference sequence). The germline V and J ends were trimmed by 7 bases and 2 bases, with 20 bases remaining between them. CDR3 bases: TGTGCCACCACCCATCAGAGGCAGGGTTTCAACTATGGCTACACCTTC. As protein: CATTHQRQGFNYGYTF.

This clone was detected a few times. The V gene is TRBV7-2, the J gene TRBJ2-2; 9 nucleotides agree with TRBD2. The germline V gene encodes CDR1 SGHTA and CDR2 FQGNSA. The CDR3 loop spans 16 amino acids. V dropped 2 bases and J dropped 2; count of bases not matched to a gene: 3. This CDR3 is CASSLIAGANTGELFF. The CDR3 nucleotides are TGTGCCAGCAGCTTAATAGCGGGGGCTAACACCGGGGAGCTGTTTTTT. The whole variable domain, remainder taken from reference TRBV7-2 and TRBJ2-2, is GAGVSQSPSNKVTEKGKDVELRCDPISGHTALYWYRQSLGQGLEFLIYFQGNSAPDKSGLPSDRFSAERTGGSVSTLTIQRTQQEDSAVYLCASSLIAGANTGELFFGEGSRLTVL.

This clone was observed a handful of times. The J gene is TRBJ1-1, the V gene TRBV29-1; 7 positions match TRBD1. CDR1 SQVTM and CDR2 ANQGSEA come from the germline V gene. After removal of 7 bases from V and 0 bases from J, the junction contained 14 bases not matched to a gene. CDR3 length: 16 amino acids. CDR3: CSAESGQMNMNTEAFF. CDR3 nucleotide sequence: TGCAGCGCCGAGTCGGGACAGATGAACATGAACACTGAAGCTTTCTTT.

This clone appeared a few times. The V call is TRBV27, the J call TRBJ2-7, with TRBD2 matching 10 bases. V dropped 6 bases and J dropped 2; count of bases not matched to a gene: 4. Looked up from germline, CDR1 is MNHEY and CDR2 is SMNVEV (reference sequence). This CDR3 is 14 amino acids long. Here the CDR3 DNA reads TGTGCCAGCAGCAGGACTAGCGGCCCCTACGAGCAGTACTTC. It specifies CASSRTSGPYEQYF.

The chain is built from TRBV7-9 and TRBJ2-5; 10 bases align to TRBD2. The tail of the sequence fits TRBJ2-7 better, so the J call may be wrong. CDR3 length: 16 residues. CDR1 SEHNR and CDR2 FQNEAQ come from the germline V gene (reference sequence). In DNA form, the CDR3 reads TGTGCCAGCAGCTCCGGGACTAGCGAAAGGCCCTACGAGCAGTACTTC. It is translated as CASSSGTSERPYEQYF.